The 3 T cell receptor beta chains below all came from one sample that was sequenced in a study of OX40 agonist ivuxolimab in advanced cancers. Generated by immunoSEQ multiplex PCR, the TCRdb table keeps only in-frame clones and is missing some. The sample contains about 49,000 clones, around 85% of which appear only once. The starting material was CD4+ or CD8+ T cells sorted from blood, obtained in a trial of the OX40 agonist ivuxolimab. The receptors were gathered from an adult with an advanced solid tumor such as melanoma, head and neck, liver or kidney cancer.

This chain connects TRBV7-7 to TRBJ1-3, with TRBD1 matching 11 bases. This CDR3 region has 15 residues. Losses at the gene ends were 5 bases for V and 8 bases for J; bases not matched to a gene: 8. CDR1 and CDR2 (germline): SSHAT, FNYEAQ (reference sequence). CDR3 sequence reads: CASSPSGQGVDTIYF. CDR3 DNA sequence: TGTGCCAGCAGCCCCTCGGGACAGGGGGTTGACACCATATATTTT.

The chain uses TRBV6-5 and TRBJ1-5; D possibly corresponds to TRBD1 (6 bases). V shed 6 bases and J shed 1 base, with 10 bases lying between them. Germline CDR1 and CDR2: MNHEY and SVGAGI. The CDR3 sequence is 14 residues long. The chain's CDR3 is CASSGRGSNQPQHF. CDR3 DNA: TGTGCCAGCAGCGGAAGGGGGAGCAATCAGCCCCAGCATTTT.

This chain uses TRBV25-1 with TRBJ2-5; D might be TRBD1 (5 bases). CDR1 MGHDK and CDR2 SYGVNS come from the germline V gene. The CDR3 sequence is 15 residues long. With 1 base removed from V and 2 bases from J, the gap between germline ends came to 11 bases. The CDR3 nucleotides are TGTGCCAGCAGTGAATTATGGGCAGGGCAAGAGACCCAGTACTTC. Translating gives CASSELWAGQETQYF.